Shown below are 10 T cell receptor beta chains from a single sample sequenced in a study of T cells expressing NK-cell markers. TCRdb reprocessed the 5' RACE reads and stores each CDR3 protein as one record, lacking DNA. The sample table sets out about 450,000 distinct CDR3 sequences. The sequenced sample consisted of blood T cells: a sorted CD56 or NKG2C T cell subset, CD4+ or CD8+ T cells, or bulk PBMC T cells (not recorded which). Receptor source: a woman aged 18-70 years in good health.

V and J are TRBV7-9 and TRBJ2-7; absent DNA, TCRdb's TRBD2 call cannot be checked. There are 15 residues in the CDR3. Germline V gene data show CDR1 as SEHNR and CDR2 as FQNEAQ (reference sequence). The CDR3 sequence is CASRKGLADTYEQYF.

This rearrangement joins TRBV12-5 to TRBJ2-1; lacking DNA, the TRBD2 call made by TCRdb goes unchecked. There are 13 residues in the CDR3. CDR1 and CDR2 from the germline V gene are LGHNT and FRNRAP. CDR3 sequence reads: CASGLGTGNEQFF.

The rearrangement uses TRBV30 and TRBJ2-1; TCRdb lists TRBD2, though no DNA is available to test this call. There are 12 residues in the CDR3. The germline V gene has CDR1 GTSNPN and CDR2 SVGIG (reference sequence). CDR3 in amino acids: CAWRGGGTAVFF.

The rearrangement joins TRBV6-5 to TRBJ1-1. The CDR3 is made up of 13 amino acids. Germline values: CDR1 MNHEY, CDR2 SVGAGI. The CDR3 reads CASSYLGRTEAFF.

The chain employs TRBV20-1 and TRBJ1-5; TCRdb lists TRBD1, though no DNA is available to test this call. The CDR3 covers 13 residues. The germline V gene encodes CDR1 DFQATT and CDR2 SNEGSKA (reference sequence). The CDR3 sequence is CSAGGRGLGPQHF.

This chain joins TRBV12-3 or TRBV12-4 and TRBJ2-1. The CDR3 has 13 residues. The CDR3: CASSFAIYNEQFF.

The rearrangement uses TRBV4-1 and TRBJ1-1; TCRdb designates TRBD1, a call that cannot be tested without DNA. From germline, CDR1 is MGHRA and CDR2 YSYEKL. The CDR3 loop spans 15 amino acids. This chain's CDR3 is CASSLLTQGNTEAFF.

The chain employs TRBV5-5 and TRBJ2-3; checking the TCRdb D call of TRBD1 is not possible without DNA. Germline loops: CDR1 SGHKS, CDR2 YYEKEE (reference sequence). The CDR3 sequence is 15 residues long. CDR3 residues: CASSLRRTSMDTQYF.

The chain is built from TRBV6-1 and TRBJ1-4. The CDR3 covers 13 residues. Looked up from germline, CDR1 is MNHNS and CDR2 is SASEGT. Here the CDR3 reads CASSEPGVEKLFF.

This CDR3 is CASSLGDTPNTEAFF. This sequence joins TRBV5-1 and TRBJ1-1; no DNA is available, so the TRBD1 call from TCRdb remains unchecked. Per the germline V gene, CDR1 is SGHRS and CDR2 is YFSETQ. This CDR3 contains 15 residues.